The sequence of this T cell receptor beta chain was determined in a study of blood T cell repertoires in COVID-19. At the level of the study: Samples came from the United States, Italy and Spain, spanning acute and convalescent COVID-19. PBMCs, B-cell-depleted T cells, or T cells provided the cDNA or gDNA that made up the material.

Original processing notes: Amplification of reference gene primers provided the estimated nucleated cell counts. TCRdb's table, derived via immunoSEQ multiplex PCR, lists solely in-frame clones and lacks some. V and J calls and clone size follow that table, whereas D and trimming were derived from the DNA. The repertoire holds under 150,000 clones, more than 80% seen once, with 3.5% to 5% in the top ten. Trimming left V 3 bases short and J 3 bases short, with 11 bases between. CDR1 is LNHDA, CDR2 SQIVND, per germline (reference sequence). The CDR3 is 15 amino acids. The sequenced material came from peripheral blood. This sequence was found in a human donor in a cohort sampled during active COVID-19. This sequence joins TRBV19 and TRBJ2-2; possibly TRBD1 for D (6 bases). For the CDR3, the DNA is TGTGCCAGTAGTATCGGGCAGGGGTACACCGGGGAGCTGTTTTTT. Translating gives CASSIGQGYTGELFF. Variable domain in full (rest from reference TRBV19 and TRBJ2-2): DGGITQSPKYLFRKEGQNVTLSCEQNLNHDAMYWYRQDPGQGLRLIYYSQIVNDFQKGDIAEGYSVSREKKESFPLTVTSAQKNPTAFYLCASSIGQGYTGELFFGEGSRLTVL.